This T cell receptor (beta chain) originates from a study of cytomegalovirus exposure and HLA in healthy donors. Study-level information: Early on, a data release was issued that held some 85 million unique TCRs from HLA-typed donors. Study-level findings and limits: An analysis was carried out later, and it reportedly showed fewer N-insertions in an Asian-associated ancestry cluster than the approximately 700-donor mean.

There are 16 residues in the CDR3. The germline CDR1 and CDR2 sequences are MDHEN and SYDVKM. V lost 7 bases, J lost 0 bases, and 18 bases lay in between. To note about this clone: The antigen is not known.

In the PCR, 60 Vbeta and 13 Jbeta primers were used. Per the original data handling: Roughly 10 million shared chains were among around 80 million unique TCR beta chains counted in a later analysis. TCRdb's copy holds only in-frame clones and misses some; the assay was immunoSEQ multiplex PCR. V, J and clone size reflect that table, while D and trimming were determined from the DNA. This sample yields approximately 150,000 clones, of which 84% are seen a single time; under 5% belongs to the top ten. The chain carries TRBV28 and TRBJ1-1; a weak D match, TRBD1 (5 bases). This sequence originates from a young man in good health and CMV-seronegative. The sample taken for sequencing was PBMCs. Here the CDR3 reads CASTKGRDRVNTEAFF. CDR3 DNA: TGTGCCAGCACCAAAGGCAGGGATCGGGTGAACACTGAAGCTTTCTTT.